This T cell receptor (beta chain) was documented in a study of blood T cell repertoires in COVID-19. Study as a whole: The United States, Italy and Spain supplied acute and convalescent COVID-19 samples. The cDNA or gDNA used as material had been derived from T cells, B-cell-depleted T cells, or PBMCs.

Germline CDR1 reads MNHNY; CDR2 reads SVGAGI (reference sequence). This CDR3 region has 17 residues. The junction had 7 bases not matched to a gene; V was cut back by 5 bases and J by 0 bases. Generated by immunoSEQ multiplex PCR, the TCRdb table keeps only in-frame clones and is missing some. The sample includes about 140,000 clones, approximately 84% of them seen just once. Participants had their cohort set by participant-reported clinical history. This clone was detected a few times. The chain has TRBV6-6 and TRBJ2-6; TRBD2 aligns across 7 bases. Sequenced sample: PBMCs or T cells enriched from blood (not recorded which). This receptor was identified in a middle-aged man in a cohort exposed to, infected with or recovered from COVID-19 (not recorded which). The CDR3 region has the DNA TGTGCCAGCAGTCACGGTGGGAGGGCCTCTGGGGCCAACGTCCTGACTTTC. Translated, it gives CASSHGGRASGANVLTF.